This entry lists 3 T cell receptor beta chains sequenced from one sample in a study of cytomegalovirus exposure and HLA in healthy donors. Method: immunoSEQ multiplex PCR; TCRdb's copy keeps in-frame clones and lacks some. The sample lists 250,000 to 350,000 clones, around nine tenths occurring once. The sequencing input was PBMCs. The receptors derive from a woman aged 18-29 years in good health and CMV-seronegative.

The V call is TRBV9, the J call TRBJ2-5; TRBD2 might be the D (5 bases). Trimming took 3 bases from V and 3 from J, leaving 12 bases between them. The CDR3 loop spans 14 amino acids. Germline V lookup: CDR1 SGDLS, CDR2 YYNGEE. The CDR3 sequence: CASSGGSGEETQYF. In DNA form, the CDR3 reads TGTGCCAGCAGCGGAGGGAGTGGGGAAGAGACCCAGTACTTC.

The rearrangement links TRBV15 to TRBJ2-7; 8 bases agree with TRBD1. After removal of 7 bases from V and 2 bases from J, the junction contained 4 bases not matched to a gene. The CDR3 totals 13 residues. In germline, CDR1 is LNHNV, CDR2 YYDKDF (reference sequence). CDR3 nucleotide sequence: TGTGCCACCACCTCGGGACAGGCCTACGAGCAGTACTTC. This translates into CATTSGQAYEQYF.

V is TRBV2 and J is TRBJ1-2; 9 nucleotides match TRBD1. Germline V gene data show CDR1 as SNHLY and CDR2 as FYNNEI. The CDR3 runs 16 residues. Trimming removed 8 bases from V and 4 bases from J; junction bases left unmatched: 14. The CDR3 sequence: CASPGTGRISAYGYTF. CDR3 bases: TGTGCCAGCCCCGGGACAGGGCGGATTTCCGCCTATGGCTACACCTTC. The whole variable domain, remainder taken from reference TRBV2 and TRBJ1-2, is EPEVTQTPSHQVTQMGQEVILRCVPISNHLYFYWYRQILGQKVEFLVSFYNNEISEKSEIFDDQFSVERPDGSNFTLKIRSTKLEDSAMYFCASPGTGRISAYGYTFGSGTRLTVV.